A selection of T cell receptor beta chains follows, all from one sample in a study of cytomegalovirus exposure and HLA in healthy donors. Measured with immunoSEQ multiplex PCR; TCRdb has only the in-frame clones, and not every one. The sample carries about 180,000 clones, roughly 77% recorded once. The sample comprised PBMCs. These receptors came from a woman aged 25 to 39 in good health and CMV-seronegative. CDR3s include the opening cysteine and the closing phenylalanine or tryptophan. A D gene is named only where the DNA matches it firmly. A clone size is listed for some rows: how often the clone was seen (once, few, many), or a class if it is expanded.

TGTGCCAGAAGCTTGGCGGGAGTTATGCGTCAGCCCCAGCATTTT,CARSLAGVMRQPQHF,NA,NA,TRBV5-3,TRBJ1-5
TGTGCCAGCAGCGGCCGGGGGGGCTACTACGAGCAGTACTTC,CASSGRGGYYEQYF,few,TRBD2,TRBV7-9,TRBJ2-7
TGTGCCAGCAGCTTAGGACTAGCGGGGATCAATGAGCAGTTCTTC,CASSLGLAGINEQFF,NA,TRBD2,TRBV11-3,TRBJ2-1
TGTGCCAGTACCCGCCTTAGGGCAGGGGAAACTGAAGCTTTCTTT,CASTRLRAGETEAFF,NA,NA,TRBV19,TRBJ1-1
TGTGCCAGCAGCCTGGGAGTTGGGGAGCTGTTTTTT,CASSLGVGELFF,NA,NA,TRBV7-6,TRBJ2-2
TGTGCCAGCAGCTTAGGGGGGCAGACCTATGGCTACACCTTC,CASSLGGQTYGYTF,few,NA,TRBV7-9,TRBJ1-2
TGTGCCAGCAGCTTAGGGTCGCCAGGGGATGGCTACACCTTC,CASSLGSPGDGYTF,NA,NA,TRBV11-2,TRBJ1-2
TGTGCCAGCAGCCGCGCGGGCCAAGAGACCCAGTACTTC,CASSRAGQETQYF,NA,NA,TRBV7-2,TRBJ2-5
TGCAGTGCCAGTACTAACGGGGAGCTGTTTTTT,CSASTNGELFF,NA,NA,TRBV20-1,TRBJ2-2
TGCGCCAGCAGCTCGAGCGCAACTAATGAAAAACTGTTTTTT,CASSSSATNEKLFF,NA,NA,TRBV5-1,TRBJ1-4
TGTGCCTGGAAAGACCCGGGGAGGACTGAAGCTTTCTTT,CAWKDPGRTEAFF,NA,NA,TRBV30,TRBJ1-1
TGCGCCAGCAGTCGGGGGGACGAGCAGTACTTC,CASSRGDEQYF,few,TRBD2,TRBV10-1,TRBJ2-7
TGCGCCAGCAGCCAAAGGGACACCAAAGAGACCCAGTACTTC,CASSQRDTKETQYF,NA,NA,TRBV4-3,TRBJ2-5
TGCGCCAGCAGCCTGGCGCAGGGTGCCTCCTACGAGCAGTACTTC,CASSLAQGASYEQYF,NA,NA,TRBV5-1,TRBJ2-7
TGTGCCAGCAGCCGGGACTGGACTAGCACAGATACGCAGTATTTT,CASSRDWTSTDTQYF,NA,NA,TRBV7-9,TRBJ2-3
TGTGCCAGCAGCCAAGATGGGCAGGGCCTGACTGAAGCTTTCTTT,CASSQDGQGLTEAFF,NA,NA,TRBV4-2,TRBJ1-1
TGTGCCAGCAGCCGCAGCGGGGGCTGGGAGACCCAGTACTTC,CASSRSGGWETQYF,NA,TRBD2,TRBV6-5,TRBJ2-5
TGTGCCTGGAGAAGATCAGGGGGCTTGGGAGAAAAACTGTTTTTT,CAWRRSGGLGEKLFF,NA,TRBD1,TRBV30,TRBJ1-4
TGCGCCAGCAGCCAAGTACAGACCACCGGGGAGCTGTTTTTT,CASSQVQTTGELFF,few,NA,TRBV4-3,TRBJ2-2
TGCGCCAGCAGCCAAGGGGGGACAGAGTACAATGAGCAGTTCTTC,CASSQGGTEYNEQFF,few,TRBD1,TRBV4-1,TRBJ2-1
TGTGCCAGCACCAAGACAGGGTCGGACACTGAAGCTTTCTTT,CASTKTGSDTEAFF,few,TRBD1,TRBV6-1,TRBJ1-1
TGCGCCAGCAGTCAATCGAACCCTTCCCCACGTCGAGCCTACGAGCAGTACTTC,CASSQSNPSPRRAYEQYF,once,NA,TRBV23-1,TRBJ2-7
TGTGCCAGTAAGGGAAGGACGGGGATCTATGGCTACACCTTC,CASKGRTGIYGYTF,NA,NA,TRBV19,TRBJ1-2
TGTGCTAGCAGCCGACTAGCGGGGGCGGGAGATACGCAGTATTTT,CASSRLAGAGDTQYF,NA,TRBD2,TRBV7-7,TRBJ2-3
TGCGCCAGCAGCCAAGTCGGGACAGGGGTCTACAATGAGCAGTTCTTC,CASSQVGTGVYNEQFF,NA,TRBD1,TRBV4-3,TRBJ2-1
TGTGCCAGCACTCTGGGGGGGCGCCCAGATACGCAGTATTTT,CASTLGGRPDTQYF,NA,NA,TRBV7-8,TRBJ2-3
TGCGCCAGCAGCCCTCATGCAGGGGATGGCTACACCTTC,CASSPHAGDGYTF,NA,NA,TRBV4-3,TRBJ1-2
TGTGCCAGCAGCTCGACGCGGGGGTGGCACACTGAAGCTTTCTTT,CASSSTRGWHTEAFF,NA,NA,TRBV11-2,TRBJ1-1
TGCGCCAGCAGCCGGGTGGGACAGGGGGCGAGTGGGGCCAACGTCCTGACTTTC,CASSRVGQGASGANVLTF,NA,TRBD1,TRBV5-1,TRBJ2-6
TGTGCCAGCAGCCAAGTTCCGGGGGAGGGAATTTACTATGGCTACACCTTC,CASSQVPGEGIYYGYTF,NA,NA,TRBV4-2,TRBJ1-2
TGTGCCAGCAGCTTTCGTAGCGTCGGAAACACCATATATTTT,CASSFRSVGNTIYF,NA,NA,TRBV13,TRBJ1-3
TGTGCCAGCAGCCTGGGACAGGGGGCCGGTGGCTACACCTTC,CASSLGQGAGGYTF,NA,TRBD1,TRBV5-6,TRBJ1-2
TGTGCCAGCAGCCCCTCCGGACTAGCGGGGGGAGAGACCCAGTACTTC,CASSPSGLAGGETQYF,once,TRBD2,TRBV7-8,TRBJ2-5
TGTGCCAGCAGTTACTCCGCGGACACTGAAGCTTTCTTT,CASSYSADTEAFF,NA,NA,TRBV6-6,TRBJ1-1
TGTGCCAGCAGCTTGGGGCAGACTGAAGCTTTCTTT,CASSLGQTEAFF,NA,NA,TRBV5-6,TRBJ1-1
TGTGCCATCAGGGGGACAGTCGAGAACACAGATACGCAGTATTTT,CAIRGTVENTDTQYF,few,TRBD1,TRBV10-3,TRBJ2-3
TGTGCCAGCAGCTTGGACAGGGTGAGCACCGGGGAGCTGTTTTTT,CASSLDRVSTGELFF,NA,NA,TRBV5-6,TRBJ2-2
TGTGCCAGCAGCTTAGGACTGAACTCTGGAAACACCATATATTTT,CASSLGLNSGNTIYF,NA,NA,TRBV7-9,TRBJ1-3
TGTGCCAGCAGCCCGACAGGGAACGAGCAGTACTTC,CASSPTGNEQYF,NA,TRBD1,TRBV28,TRBJ2-7
TGTGCCAGCAGTTCTAGACAGTCCTACGAGCAGTACTTC,CASSSRQSYEQYF,NA,NA,TRBV11-2,TRBJ2-7
TGCAGCGCGACAGGGTCGGGAGAGACCCAGTACTTC,CSATGSGETQYF,NA,TRBD1,TRBV29-1,TRBJ2-5
TGTGCCAGTAGTATCCGGAACAGGGGGCAGGGGAACACTGAAGCTTTCTTT,CASSIRNRGQGNTEAFF,few,TRBD1,TRBV19,TRBJ1-1
TGCACCAGCAGCCACCGCAGGACAGTATACGAGCAGTACTTC,CTSSHRRTVYEQYF,once,NA,TRBV1,TRBJ2-7
TGTGCCAGCAGCCGAGACAGGGTTGGGAATTCACCCCTCCACTTT,CASSRDRVGNSPLHF,NA,TRBD1,TRBV4-2,TRBJ1-6
TGTGCCAGCAGCTCAAGGGGGACAGGGGGCCACAATGAGCAGTTCTTC,CASSSRGTGGHNEQFF,NA,TRBD1,TRBV7-2,TRBJ2-1
TGTGCCAGCAGTGAAGGGACAAACACTGAAGCTTTCTTT,CASSEGTNTEAFF,NA,NA,TRBV6-1,TRBJ1-1
TGTGCCAGCAGTTTATCGTTTCGGGACAGCATTTACAATGAGCAGTTCTTC,CASSLSFRDSIYNEQFF,NA,TRBD1,TRBV27,TRBJ2-1
TGCAGCGTTGATAGGGGTCCCAGGGATACGCAGTATTTT,CSVDRGPRDTQYF,NA,NA,TRBV29-1,TRBJ2-3
TGTGCCAGCAGTTACGCAGGGAATCCGTCCTACGAGCAGTACTTC,CASSYAGNPSYEQYF,NA,NA,TRBV6-5,TRBJ2-7
TGTGCCAGCTCACCACTCCCGGGACAGACATTCACCGGGGAGCTGTTTTTT,CASSPLPGQTFTGELFF,NA,TRBD1,TRBV18,TRBJ2-2
TGTGCCTGGAGTGATCGGGGAGAAGCTTTCTTT,CAWSDRGEAFF,NA,NA,TRBV30,TRBJ1-1
TGTGCCAGCAGTGTTGGACAGGGCGGGAGCACCGGGGAGCTGTTTTTT,CASSVGQGGSTGELFF,NA,NA,TRBV2,TRBJ2-2
TGTGCCAGCAGTGACGGGACTAGCACCGGGGAGCTGTTTTTT,CASSDGTSTGELFF,NA,TRBD2,TRBV6-4,TRBJ2-2
TGTGCCAGCAGCAACAGGGATGAGCAGTTCTTC,CASSNRDEQFF,NA,NA,TRBV6-1,TRBJ2-1
TGTGCCAGCAGCCCCCTGAAGGGGCGGGGGACCTACGAGCAGTACTTC,CASSPLKGRGTYEQYF,NA,TRBD2,TRBV7-8,TRBJ2-7